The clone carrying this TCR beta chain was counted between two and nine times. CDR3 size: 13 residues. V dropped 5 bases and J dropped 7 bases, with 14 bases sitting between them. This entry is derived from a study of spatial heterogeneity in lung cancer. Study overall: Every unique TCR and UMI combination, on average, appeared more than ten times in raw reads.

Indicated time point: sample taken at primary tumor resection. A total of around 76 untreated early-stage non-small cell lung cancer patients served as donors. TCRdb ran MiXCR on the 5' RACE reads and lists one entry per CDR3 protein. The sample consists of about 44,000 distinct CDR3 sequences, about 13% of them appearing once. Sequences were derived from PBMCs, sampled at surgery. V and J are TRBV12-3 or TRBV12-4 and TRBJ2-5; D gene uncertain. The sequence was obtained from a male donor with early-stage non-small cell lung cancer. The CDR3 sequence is CASSLVAFGTQYF. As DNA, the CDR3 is TGTGCCAGCAGTCTCGTGGCTTTTGGGACCCAGTACTTC.